Each of the 12 T cell receptor beta chains below was sequenced from the same sample in a study of PD-1 blockade in classical Hodgkin lymphoma. The repertoire was sequenced with immunoSEQ multiplex PCR; TCRdb's copy has only in-frame clones and lacks some. Found here are 80,000 to 100,000 clones, roughly 90% of them singletons; the top ten hold less than 3.5%. Each and every patient relapsed after autologous stem cell transplantation, and patients got differing brentuximab vedotin exposure. Sequenced here: peripheral blood mononuclear cells (PBMCs), sampled at baseline. The receptors shown here come from a human donor with classical Hodgkin lymphoma.

The CDR3 region is CASSLSQESYEQYF. The DNA of the CDR3 is TGCGCCAGCAGCTTGTCACAGGAGTCCTACGAGCAGTACTTC. The V and J genes are TRBV5-1 and TRBJ2-7, with D possibly TRBD1 on 5 matching bases. Trimming removed 1 base from V and 1 base from J, with 9 bases in between. The CDR3 is made up of 14 amino acids. From germline, CDR1 is SGHRS and CDR2 YFSETQ. Full variable domain (outside the CDR3, taken from reference TRBV5-1 and TRBJ2-7): KAGVTQTPRYLIKTRGQQVTLSCSPISGHRSVSWYQQTPGQGLQFLFEYFSETQRNKGNFPGRFSGRQFSNSRSEMNVSTLELGDSALYLCASSLSQESYEQYFGPGTRLTVT.

A word on this clone: An end of the junction differs from the germline gene, which may be a read error. The rearrangement uses TRBV10-1 and TRBJ2-3; D gene unclear. Germline CDR1 reads WNHNN; CDR2 reads SYGVQD (reference sequence). The CDR3 runs to 13 residues. In nucleotides, the CDR3 is TGCGCCAACAGTGAGTCAAGCACAGATACGCAGTATTTT. It codes for CANSESSTDTQYF.

This sequence joins TRBV5-8 and TRBJ2-3; maybe TRBD1 (6 bases). CDR1 is SGHTS and CDR2 is YDEGEE in the germline V gene. The CDR3 consists of 16 residues. Trimming stripped 2 bases from V and 2 bases from J, with 15 bases between. The CDR3 coding sequence is TGTGCCAGCAGCTTACAGGGCCAGGTCTTCACAGATACGCAGTATTTT. Translating gives CASSLQGQVFTDTQYF. The variable domain in full, completed from reference TRBV5-8 and TRBJ2-3, reads EAGVTQSPTHLIKTRGQQATLRCSPISGHTSVYWYQQALGLGLQFLLWYDEGEERNRGNFPPRFSGRQFPNYSSELNVNALELEDSALYLCASSLQGQVFTDTQYFGPGTRLTVL.

There are a few counts of this clone. The V and J genes are TRBV7-2 and TRBJ1-2; 8 bases are shared with TRBD1. Per germline, CDR1 SGHTA and CDR2 FQGNSA. The junction had 2 bases not matched to a gene; V was cut back by 1 base and J by 4 bases. CDR3 length equals 14 residues. The CDR3 sequence: CASSLGGQGYGYTF. Written as DNA, the CDR3 is TGTGCCAGCAGCTTAGGAGGACAGGGCTATGGCTACACCTTC. The complete variable domain, with remaining parts taken from reference TRBV7-2 and TRBJ1-2, reads GAGVSQSPSNKVTEKGKDVELRCDPISGHTALYWYRQSLGQGLEFLIYFQGNSAPDKSGLPSDRFSAERTGGSVSTLTIQRTQQEDSAVYLCASSLGGQGYGYTFGSGTRLTVV.

The chain employs TRBV7-6 and TRBJ2-3; TRBD1 matches 7 bases. Germline loops: CDR1 SGHVS, CDR2 FNYEAQ. The length of the CDR3 is 16 residues. V lost 0 bases to trimming and J lost 2 bases; unmatched junction nucleotides: 5. This chain's CDR3 is CASSLATGSITDTQYF. The CDR3 DNA follows: TGTGCCAGCAGCTTAGCGACAGGGTCGATCACAGATACGCAGTATTTT.

This clone was seen just once. The rearrangement joins TRBV21-1 to TRBJ2-3; the table assigns TRBD2, which was not confirmed against the DNA. TRBV21-1 is shown as a pseudogene. The CDR3 length is 15 residues. CDR3 sequence (DNA): TGTGCCAGCAGCAACCCAGCGGGTACCACAGATACGCAGTATTTT. Residues: CASSNPAGTTDTQYF.

V and J are TRBV7-9 and TRBJ2-5, with a tentative D call TRBD2 (5 bases). Per germline, CDR1 SEHNR and CDR2 FQNEAQ (reference sequence). The CDR3 has 14 amino acids. V was clipped by 2 bases and J by 2 bases, with 9 bases between them. The CDR3 DNA follows: TGTGCCAGCAGCTTATTGGGAGCACAAGAGACCCAGTACTTC. Its protein is CASSLLGAQETQYF. Full variable domain (remainder filled in from reference TRBV7-9 and TRBJ2-5): DTGVSQNPRHKITKRGQNVTFRCDPISEHNRLYWYRQTLGQGPEFLTYFQNEAQLEKSRLLSDRFSAERPKGSFSTLEIQRTEQGDSAMYLCASSLLGAQETQYFGPGTRLLVL.

The J gene is TRBJ1-1, the V gene TRBV30; 7 bases map to TRBD1. The CDR3 runs to 13 residues. CDR1 is GTSNPN, CDR2 SVGIG, per germline (reference sequence). Trimming cost V 5 bases and J 5 bases; bases outside gene matches: 8. The CDR3, as DNA: TGTGCCTGGTCCGGGACAGTGGGAACTGAAGCTTTCTTT. Translated, it gives CAWSGTVGTEAFF. The entire variable domain, with the rest obtained from reference TRBV30 and TRBJ1-1, is as follows: SQTIHQWPATLVQPVGSPLSLECTVEGTSNPNLYWYRQAAGRGLQLLFYSVGIGQISSEVPQNLSASRPQDRQFILSSKKLLLSDSGFYLCAWSGTVGTEAFFGQGTRLTVV.

The chain joins TRBV6-1 to TRBJ2-7, with 8 bases that match TRBD1. V lost 8 bases to trimming and J lost 4 bases; unmatched junction nucleotides: 7. The CDR3 has 13 residues. Germline V gene lookup returns CDR1 MNHNS and CDR2 SASEGT. The CDR3 bases are TGTGCCAGCTCCCGGACAGGGATTTACGAGCAGTACTTC. Amino acids: CASSRTGIYEQYF.

The chain employs TRBV25-1 and TRBJ1-2; D uncertain. Germline CDR1 is MGHDK and CDR2 is SYGVNS. V shed 1 base and J shed 4 bases, with 4 bases lying between them. The CDR3 covers 12 residues. CDR3 nucleotides: TGTGCCAGCAGTGAATCAACCTATGGCTACACCTTC. It yields the protein CASSESTYGYTF.

The chain recombines TRBV6-6 with TRBJ2-7; TRBD1 matches 8 bases. The CDR3 runs 15 residues. V lost 2 bases, J lost 6 bases, and 9 bases stayed unmatched. Germline-derived CDR1 and CDR2 are MNHNY and SVGAGI (reference sequence). This CDR3 is CASSYAQGAPVEQYF. The DNA of the CDR3 is TGTGCCAGCAGTTACGCCCAGGGGGCCCCTGTCGAGCAGTACTTC.

The CDR3 here is CASSAGQVGETQYF. CDR3 bases: TGTGCCAGCAGCGCCGGACAGGTGGGAGAGACCCAGTACTTC. The V gene is TRBV7-3, the J gene TRBJ2-5, with 7 positions matching TRBD1. There are 14 residues in the CDR3. Germline-derived CDR1 and CDR2 are SGHTA and FQGTGA. Trimming at V came to 5 bases and at J to 4 bases, leaving 7 bases not matched to a gene.